The text below deals with one T cell receptor beta chain. No cognate antigen has been identified for it. This may stem from a read error, because a much larger clone lies one nucleotide away. These data come from a study of tumor and adjacent non-tumor tissue in lung cancer listed by TCRdb under 2018. Concerning the study at large: By cancer type, the cohort comprised 12 adenocarcinoma patients, 2 squamous cell carcinoma patients and 1 small cell lung cancer patient. A total of 95 million to 150 million productive TCRbeta reads were generated by sequencing, corresponding to an average of around 3.8 million reads per sample. For each patient, one tumor sample and one normal lung sample were taken, giving approximately 29 paired specimens that underwent TCRbeta CDR3 sequencing. The approximately 15 patients were aged roughly 30 to 76 years, included around ten men and 5 women, and had TNM stage I to III disease. The study compared bulk TCRbeta repertoires from lung tumor tissue and matched distant non-tumor lung tissue of some 14 lung cancer patients.

RNA was extracted from bulk unsorted tissue and checked for quality with a NanoDrop ND-1000 and an Agilent 2100. The normal lung samples consisted of distant non-tumor tissue collected more than 3 cm from the tumor edge. Newly diagnosed lung cancer patients without prior chemotherapy who had been admitted for thoracic surgery in China between August and November 2014 were enrolled as donors. Patients who had received previous radiotherapy or chemotherapy, or who had another concurrent cancer, were excluded from the study. Pieces of surgical tissue measuring about 1-2 cm3 were kept in RNAlater solution and held at -80 degrees C until needed. The library was made by multiplex PCR. The reads were generated on an Illumina HiSeq 2500. TCRbeta libraries were constructed through three rounds of nested PCR with primers (Table S4) according to protocols modified from ARM-PCR. Before sequencing, PCR products of 200-500 bp were cut from the gel and purified using the QIAquick gel extraction kit. As for how the authors treated the data: Trimmomatic was used to clean the reads, FLASH was used to merge the reads into complete CDR3 sequences, and MiTCR was used to assign the reads to V(D)J germline segments. Clonal diversity was calculated as the inverse Simpson's index using VDJtools. Productive reads were defined as in-frame sequences without a premature stop codon. The public reads were reanalyzed by TCRdb: fastp trimming at Q25, MiXCR alignment, in-frame beta chains only. Identical CDR3 protein sequences are pooled into one entry, listed with their most common genes and DNA. The V and J calls follow TCRdb's processing rather than the paper's. In all, the sample holds 60,000 to 100,000 distinct CDR3 sequences, and around 76% of those were seen once. The top ten hold around two fifths of the sample.

Paper-wide results and their limitations: Because peripheral blood was not sequenced, blood TCRbeta repertoires in the lung cancer patients of the study were not examined. The methods do not name the sequencing platform or mention unique molecular identifiers. The cohort had only about 16 patients, and the authors noted that larger samples and more detailed clinical data are needed. TCR diversity was significantly higher in younger patients, and higher tumor TCR diversity was associated with shorter overall and disease-free survival. Significantly higher TCR diversity (inverse Simpson) was observed in tumor tissue than in normal lung tissue (roughly 390 vs 170, P = 0.0075, Mann-Whitney U test). In normal lung, the top 100 clones accounted for a significantly larger cumulative share of the repertoire than in tumor tissue.

Sequencing was done on a sample of distant non-tumor lung tissue. The receptor comes from a man between 65 and 79 years old with non-small cell lung cancer.

The sequence in DNA is TGTGCCAGCACCTGGGGCGGGAGCAACACCTGGGAGCTGTTTTTT. Its translation is CASTWGGSNTWELFF. The chain is encoded by TRBV6-6 joined to TRBJ2-2; 7 bases in between match TRBD2. The CDR3 runs 15 amino acids, cysteine and phenylalanine included. Kept here is only the CDR3 DNA, which spans 45 bases and is read in frame from base 1. CDR1 is given as MNHNY and CDR2 as SVGAGI, both from the germline V gene (reference sequence).